The 2 T cell receptor beta chains reported below all come from one sample, sequenced in a study of cytomegalovirus exposure and HLA in healthy donors. TCRdb keeps only in-frame clones here, not all; method: immunoSEQ multiplex PCR. Among 150,000 to 200,000 clones listed, 85% were seen once. Sequencing input: PBMCs. These receptors all come from a man aged 25 to 40 in good health and CMV-seropositive.

V usage is TRBV4-1 and J usage is TRBJ2-7, with 13 bases aligning to TRBD2. Germline-derived CDR1 and CDR2 are MGHRA and YSYEKL. The CDR3 is 15 residues long. The trim removed 1 base at V and 3 bases at J, leaving 0 bases unmatched. The CDR3 sequence is CASSQGLAGGYEQYF. The CDR3 DNA follows: TGCGCCAGCAGCCAAGGACTAGCGGGGGGCTACGAGCAGTACTTC.

This clone was seen only a few times. CDR3 sequence: CASSQDGSGAFF. For the CDR3, the DNA is TGCGCCAGCAGCCAAGATGGATCGGGGGCTTTCTTT. The V call is TRBV4-1, the J call TRBJ1-1, with D unresolved. Trimming shortened V by 0 bases and J by 11 bases, and 10 bases separated the two germline ends. Germline CDR1 is MGHRA and CDR2 is YSYEKL. This CDR3 is 12 amino acids long.